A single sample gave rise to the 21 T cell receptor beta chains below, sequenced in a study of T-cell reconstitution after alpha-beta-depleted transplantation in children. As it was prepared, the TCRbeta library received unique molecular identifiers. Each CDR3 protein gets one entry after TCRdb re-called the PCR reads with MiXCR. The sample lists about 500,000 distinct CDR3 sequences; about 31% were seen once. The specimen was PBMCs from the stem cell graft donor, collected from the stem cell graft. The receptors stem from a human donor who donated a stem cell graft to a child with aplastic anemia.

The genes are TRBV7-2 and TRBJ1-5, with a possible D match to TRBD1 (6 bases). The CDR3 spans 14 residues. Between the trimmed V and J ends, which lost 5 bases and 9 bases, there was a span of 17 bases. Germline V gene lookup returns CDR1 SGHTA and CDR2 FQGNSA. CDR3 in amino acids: CASSLDRLSGPQHF. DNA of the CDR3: TGTGCCAGCAGCCTCGACAGGCTATCGGGGCCCCAGCATTTT. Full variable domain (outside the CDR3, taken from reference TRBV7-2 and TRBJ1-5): GAGVSQSPSNKVTEKGKDVELRCDPISGHTALYWYRQSLGQGLEFLIYFQGNSAPDKSGLPSDRFSAERTGGSVSTLTIQRTQQEDSAVYLCASSLDRLSGPQHFGDGTRLSIL.

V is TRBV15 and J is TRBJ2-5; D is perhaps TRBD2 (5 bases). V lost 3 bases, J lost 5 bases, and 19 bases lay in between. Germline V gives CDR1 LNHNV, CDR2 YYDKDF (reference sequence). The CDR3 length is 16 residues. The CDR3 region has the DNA TGTGCCACCAGCAGCGACTACCCAGGCTACGATGAGACCCAGTACTTC. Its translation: CATSSDYPGYDETQYF. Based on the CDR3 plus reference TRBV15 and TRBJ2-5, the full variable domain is DAMVIQNPRYQVTQFGKPVTLSCSQTLNHNVMYWYQQKSSQAPKLLFHYYDKDFNNEADTPDNFQSRRPNTSFCFLDIRSPGLGDTAMYLCATSSDYPGYDETQYFGPGTRLLVL.

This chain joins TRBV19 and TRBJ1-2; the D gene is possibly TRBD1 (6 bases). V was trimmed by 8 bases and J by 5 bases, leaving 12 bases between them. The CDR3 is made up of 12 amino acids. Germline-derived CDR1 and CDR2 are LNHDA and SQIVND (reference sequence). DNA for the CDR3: TGTGCCAGTTACAGGGAAGTGTATGGCTACACCTTC. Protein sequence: CASYREVYGYTF. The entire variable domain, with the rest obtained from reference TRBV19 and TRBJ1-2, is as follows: DGGITQSPKYLFRKEGQNVTLSCEQNLNHDAMYWYRQDPGQGLRLIYYSQIVNDFQKGDIAEGYSVSREKKESFPLTVTSAQKNPTAFYLCASYREVYGYTFGSGTRLTVV.

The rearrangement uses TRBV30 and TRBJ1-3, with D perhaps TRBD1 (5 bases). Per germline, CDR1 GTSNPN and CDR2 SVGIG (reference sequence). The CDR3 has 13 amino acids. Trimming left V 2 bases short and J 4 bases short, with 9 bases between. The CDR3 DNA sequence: TGTGCCTGGAGTTCAAGGGGCGGAAACACCATATATTTT. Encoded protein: CAWSSRGGNTIYF.

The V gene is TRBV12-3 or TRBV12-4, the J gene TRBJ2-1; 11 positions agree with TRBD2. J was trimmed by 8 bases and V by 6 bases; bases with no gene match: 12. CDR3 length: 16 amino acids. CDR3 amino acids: CASSHISGRVPDEQFF. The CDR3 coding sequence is TGTGCCAGCAGCCACATTAGCGGGAGGGTACCAGATGAGCAGTTCTTC.

The CDR3 region is CASNDRGGYTF. CDR3 nucleotides: TGTGCCAGCAATGACAGGGGAGGCTACACCTTC. The rearrangement links TRBV12-3 or TRBV12-4 to TRBJ1-2; 8 positions match TRBD1. The V segment lost 7 bases and the J segment 8 bases; nucleotides outside the gene matches: 3. This CDR3 is built from 11 residues.

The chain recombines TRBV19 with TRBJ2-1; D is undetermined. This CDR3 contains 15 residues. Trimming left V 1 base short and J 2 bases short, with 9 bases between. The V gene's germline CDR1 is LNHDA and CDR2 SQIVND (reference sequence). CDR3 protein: CASSIGQPAYNEQFF. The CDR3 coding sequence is TGTGCCAGTAGTATAGGGCAGCCCGCCTACAATGAGCAGTTCTTC.

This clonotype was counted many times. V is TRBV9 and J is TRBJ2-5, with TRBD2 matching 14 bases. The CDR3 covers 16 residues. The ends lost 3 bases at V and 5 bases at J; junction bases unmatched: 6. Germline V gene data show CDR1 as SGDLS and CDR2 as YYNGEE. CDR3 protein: CASSAGLAGGGETQYF. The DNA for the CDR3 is TGTGCCAGCAGCGCTGGACTAGCGGGAGGAGGGGAGACCCAGTACTTC.

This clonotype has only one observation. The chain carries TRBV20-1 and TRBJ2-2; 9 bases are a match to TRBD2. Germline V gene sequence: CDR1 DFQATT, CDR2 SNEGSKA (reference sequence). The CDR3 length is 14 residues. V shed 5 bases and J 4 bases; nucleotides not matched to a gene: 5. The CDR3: CSAPSGVGTGELFF. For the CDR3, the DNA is TGCAGTGCTCCTAGCGGGGTTGGCACCGGGGAGCTGTTTTTT.

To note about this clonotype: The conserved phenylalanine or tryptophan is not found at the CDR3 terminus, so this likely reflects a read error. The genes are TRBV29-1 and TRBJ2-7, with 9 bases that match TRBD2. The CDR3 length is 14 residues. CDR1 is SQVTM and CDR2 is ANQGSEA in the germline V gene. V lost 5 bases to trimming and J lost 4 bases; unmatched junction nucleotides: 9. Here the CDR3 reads CSVTILAGNYEQYS. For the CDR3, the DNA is TGCAGCGTTACCATACTAGCGGGTAATTACGAGCAGTACTCC.

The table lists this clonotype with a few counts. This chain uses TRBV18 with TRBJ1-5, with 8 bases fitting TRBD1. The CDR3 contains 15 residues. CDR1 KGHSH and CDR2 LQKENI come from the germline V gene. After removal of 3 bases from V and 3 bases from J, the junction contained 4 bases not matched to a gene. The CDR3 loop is CASSPTGADNQPQHF. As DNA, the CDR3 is TGTGCCAGCTCACCGACAGGGGCGGACAATCAGCCCCAGCATTTT.

CDR3 sequence (DNA): TGCGCCAGCAGCTTTCTAGCGGGAGAACCCAGCAATGAGCAGTTCTTC. This encodes CASSFLAGEPSNEQFF. The chain employs TRBV5-1 and TRBJ2-1; 10 bases agree with TRBD2. This CDR3 contains 16 residues. Germline V gene sequence: CDR1 SGHRS, CDR2 YFSETQ. Trimming removed 2 bases from V and 6 bases from J; junction bases left unmatched: 8. Using reference TRBV5-1 and TRBJ2-1 for the parts outside the CDR3, the full variable domain is KAGVTQTPRYLIKTRGQQVTLSCSPISGHRSVSWYQQTPGQGLQFLFEYFSETQRNKGNFPGRFSGRQFSNSRSEMNVSTLELGDSALYLCASSFLAGEPSNEQFFGPGTRLTVL.

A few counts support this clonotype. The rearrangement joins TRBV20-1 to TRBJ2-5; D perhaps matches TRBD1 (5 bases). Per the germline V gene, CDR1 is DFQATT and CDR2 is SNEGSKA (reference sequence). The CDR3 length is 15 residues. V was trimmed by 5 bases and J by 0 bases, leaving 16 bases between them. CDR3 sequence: CSAGADPWNQETQYF. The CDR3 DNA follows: TGCAGTGCTGGGGCGGATCCATGGAACCAAGAGACCCAGTACTTC.

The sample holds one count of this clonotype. CDR3 loop: CATSDLGREEQFF. CDR3 sequence (DNA): TGTGCCACCAGTGATTTGGGGCGGGAAGAGCAGTTCTTC. The chain carries TRBV24-1 and TRBJ2-1; a possible D gene is TRBD2 (6 bases). CDR3 size: 13 residues. Trimming pared 0 bases from V and 10 bases from J, leaving 9 bases between. Germline assignment: CDR1 KGHDR and CDR2 SFDVKD.

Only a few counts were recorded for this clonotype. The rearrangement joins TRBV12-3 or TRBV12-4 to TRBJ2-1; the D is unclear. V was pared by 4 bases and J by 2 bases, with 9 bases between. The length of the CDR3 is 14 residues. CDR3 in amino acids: CASSSRWAYNEQFF. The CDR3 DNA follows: TGTGCCAGCAGTTCGCGGTGGGCCTACAATGAGCAGTTCTTC.

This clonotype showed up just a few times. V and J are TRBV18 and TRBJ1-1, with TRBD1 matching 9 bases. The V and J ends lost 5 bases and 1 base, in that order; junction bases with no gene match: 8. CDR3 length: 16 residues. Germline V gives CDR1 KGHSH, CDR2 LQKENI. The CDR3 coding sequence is TGTGCCAGCTCATCCACAGGGGGCCTTGGGAACACTGAAGCTTTCTTT. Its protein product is CASSSTGGLGNTEAFF. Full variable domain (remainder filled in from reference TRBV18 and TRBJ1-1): NAGVMQNPRHLVRRRGQEARLRCSPMKGHSHVYWYRQLPEEGLKFMVYLQKENIIDESGMPKERFSAEFPKEGPSILRIQQVVRGDSAAYFCASSSTGGLGNTEAFFGQGTRLTVV.

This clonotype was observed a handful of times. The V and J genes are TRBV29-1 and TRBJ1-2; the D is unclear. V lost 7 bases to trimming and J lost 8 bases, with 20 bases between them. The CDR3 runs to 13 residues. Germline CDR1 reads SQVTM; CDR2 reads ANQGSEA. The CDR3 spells CSASRGLREGYTF. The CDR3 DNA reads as TGCAGCGCCAGCCGAGGGTTAAGGGAAGGCTACACCTTC.

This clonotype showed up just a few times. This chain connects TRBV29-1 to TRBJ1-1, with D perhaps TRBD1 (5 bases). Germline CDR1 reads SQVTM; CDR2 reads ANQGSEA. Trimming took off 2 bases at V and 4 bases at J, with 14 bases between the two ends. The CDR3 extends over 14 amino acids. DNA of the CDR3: TGCAGCGTTGAAAGGGGTACTCGAGGCACTGAAGCTTTCTTT. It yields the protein CSVERGTRGTEAFF.

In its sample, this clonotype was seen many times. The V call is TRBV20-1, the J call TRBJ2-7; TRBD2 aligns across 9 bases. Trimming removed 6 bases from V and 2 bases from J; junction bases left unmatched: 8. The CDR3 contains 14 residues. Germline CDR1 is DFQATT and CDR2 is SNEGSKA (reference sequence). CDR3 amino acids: CSAVAGAHPYEQYF. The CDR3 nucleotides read TGCAGTGCGGTAGCGGGAGCCCACCCCTACGAGCAGTACTTC.

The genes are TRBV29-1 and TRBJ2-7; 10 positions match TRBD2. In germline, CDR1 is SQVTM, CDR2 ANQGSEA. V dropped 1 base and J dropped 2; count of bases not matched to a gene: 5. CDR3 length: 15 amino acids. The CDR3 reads CSVEVGSGRTYEQYF. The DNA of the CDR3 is TGCAGCGTTGAAGTTGGTAGCGGGAGGACCTACGAGCAGTACTTC.

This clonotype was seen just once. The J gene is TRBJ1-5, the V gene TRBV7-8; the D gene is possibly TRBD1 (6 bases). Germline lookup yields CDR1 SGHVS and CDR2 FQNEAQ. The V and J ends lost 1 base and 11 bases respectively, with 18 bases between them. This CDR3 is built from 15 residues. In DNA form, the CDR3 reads TGTGCCAGCAGCTTAGAGTGGGGGGGCGAGTTGGCCCAGCATTTT. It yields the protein CASSLEWGGELAQHF.